The rows below give T cell receptor beta chains drawn from one sample of a study of shared clonotypes between healthy human individuals. Profiling relied on immunoSEQ multiplex PCR, and the TCRdb table lists in-frame clones only, not all of them. The repertoire holds about 2.1 million clones, with about 93% as singletons. Material for sequencing was naive CD8+ T cells from PBMCs. The receptors come from a man younger than 35 in good health. Some clones in this sample may be carry-over from other donors' samples. The CDR3 runs from the conserved cysteine through the conserved F or W. D genes are given only for firm matches. Clone size appears in some rows only: once, few, many, or a class for an expanded clone.

V gene	clone size	D gene	J gene	CDR3 length	CDR3 DNA	CDR3 protein
TRBV7-9	-	TRBD1	TRBJ2-7	15	TGTGCCAGCAGCCTTCCCGGGACAGGGGTCTACGAGCAGTACTTC	CASSLPGTGVYEQYF
TRBV5-6	-	-	TRBJ2-1	17	TGTGCCAGCAGCCCCCTCAGGGGCGCGGGCTCCTACAATGAGCAGTTCTTC	CASSPLRGAGSYNEQFF
TRBV7-9	-	TRBD2	TRBJ2-7	15	TGTGCCAGCAGCCTCAGGACTAGCGGGGGCTACGAGCAGTACTTC	CASSLRTSGGYEQYF
TRBV6-5	once	-	TRBJ1-5	13	TGTGCCAGCAGCCTCACCCGAAATCAGCCCCAGCATTTT	CASSLTRNQPQHF
TRBV19	few	-	TRBJ1-5	13	TGTGCCGCGTCATCGACAACATATCAGCCCCAGCATTTT	CAASSTTYQPQHF
TRBV5-5	once	-	TRBJ1-5	14	TGTGCCAGCAGCTTAGGAGGCCGCAATCAGCCCCAGCATTTT	CASSLGGRNQPQHF
TRBV5-6	-	-	TRBJ2-7	13	TGTGCCAGCAGCTTCAGGTGGACCTACGAGCAGTACTTC	CASSFRWTYEQYF
TRBV9	-	-	TRBJ2-2	13	TGTGCCAGCAGCGGGTCCGGGGCCGGGGAGCTGTTTTTT	CASSGSGAGELFF
TRBV5-1	-	-	TRBJ2-7	15	TGCGCCAGCAGCTCCTACGGGAGTAACCCGGACGAGCAGTACTTC	CASSSYGSNPDEQYF
TRBV9	-	-	TRBJ1-2	12	TGTGCCAGCAGCCCCCCGGACTATGGCTACACCTTC	CASSPPDYGYTF
TRBV5-1	-	-	TRBJ2-1	16	TGCGCCAGCAGCTTGGTGCTCCCGAGCTCCTACAATGAGCAGTTCTTC	CASSLVLPSSYNEQFF
TRBV15	-	TRBD1	TRBJ2-1	15	TGTGCCACCAGCGCTCGACAGGGGGCCTACAATGAGCAGTTCTTC	CATSARQGAYNEQFF
TRBV27	-	TRBD2	TRBJ2-1	15	TGTGCCAGCGAAGGACTAGCGGGAGTGTCGTATGAGCAGTTCTTC	CASEGLAGVSYEQFF
TRBV6-5	-	-	TRBJ2-7	12	TGTGCCAGCAGCCTTACTGGTGGGGAGCAGTACTTC	CASSLTGGEQYF
TRBV4-3	once	TRBD2	TRBJ2-7	16	TGCGCCAGCAGCCCGTGGCGGGAGGGCCTCTCCCACGAGCAGTACTTC	CASSPWREGLSHEQYF
TRBV7-8	-	-	TRBJ2-3	16	TGTGCCAGCAGCTCACGAGCAGGGGAGGGGACAGATACGCAGTATTTT	CASSSRAGEGTDTQYF
TRBV2	-	TRBD1	TRBJ1-3	14	TGTGCCAGCGATGACAGGGACTCTGGAAACACCATATATTTT	CASDDRDSGNTIYF
TRBV9	-	TRBD2	TRBJ2-7	18	TGTGCCAGCAGCGCGCACACTAGCGGGGGTGATCTCTTCTACGAGCAGTACTTC	CASSAHTSGGDLFYEQYF
TRBV7-9	-	-	TRBJ2-6	17	TGTGCCAGCAGCTTACCCCTAGAGGGAACTGGGGCCAACGTCCTGACTTTC	CASSLPLEGTGANVLTF
TRBV6-6	-	TRBD1	TRBJ1-5	13	TGTGCCAGCAGGACAGGGGGCAATCAGCCCCAGCATTTT	CASRTGGNQPQHF
TRBV27	-	TRBD1	TRBJ2-7	14	TGTGCCAGCAGTTTCACAGGGGCTCGGGACGAGCAGTACTTC	CASSFTGARDEQYF
TRBV7-2	-	-	TRBJ2-7	14	TGTGCCAGCAGCCCGGATACGCGGATCATCGAGCAGTACTTC	CASSPDTRIIEQYF
TRBV10-3	-	-	TRBJ1-1	11	TGTGCCACCAGGAGTGGCACTGAAGCTTTCTTT	CATRSGTEAFF
TRBV30	-	-	TRBJ2-2	14	TGTGCCTGGAGTGCGGGACTCAACACCGGGGAGCTGTTTTTT	CAWSAGLNTGELFF
TRBV10-3	-	-	TRBJ1-4	17	TGTGCCATCAGTCCGGACGGGAGAGTTGCAACTAATGAAAAACTGTTTTTT	CAISPDGRVATNEKLFF
TRBV4-3	-	-	TRBJ2-1	16	TGCGCCAGCAGCCAAGATGAGACCCGAGGTTACAATGAGCAGTTCTTC	CASSQDETRGYNEQFF
TRBV5-1	once	-	TRBJ1-1	15	TGCGCCAGCAGCCTTCCGGACCCGACGGACACTGAAGCTTTCTTT	CASSLPDPTDTEAFF
TRBV15	-	TRBD1	TRBJ1-5	15	TGTGCCACCAGCAGAGAGGGCAGGGGGAATCAGCCCCAGCATTTT	CATSREGRGNQPQHF
TRBV11-2	-	-	TRBJ2-7	12	TGTGCCAGCAGCTTAGGTCCCCACGAGCAGTACTTC	CASSLGPHEQYF
TRBV2	-	-	TRBJ2-7	11	TGTGCCAGCAGTGACCCCCACGAGCAGTACTTC	CASSDPHEQYF
TRBV12-1	-	-	TRBJ2-1	16	TGTGCCAGCAGCCCCAGTCTCCAGCGGGAGAGCAATGAGCAGTTCTTC	CASSPSLQRESNEQFF
TRBV6-5	-	-	TRBJ1-4	15	TGTGCCAGCAGGCCCGGGTGGCCCCCTAATGAAAAACTGTTTTTT	CASRPGWPPNEKLFF
TRBV5-1	-	TRBD1	TRBJ1-2	13	TGCGCCAGCAGCTTAACTACAGGGGATGGCTACACCTTC	CASSLTTGDGYTF
TRBV5-6	-	-	TRBJ2-2	14	TGTGCCAGCAGGGAGACACCGAACACCGGGGAGCTGTTTTTT	CASRETPNTGELFF
TRBV27	-	-	TRBJ1-1	14	TGTGCCAGCAGTTTGGGCCCCTGGAACACTGAAGCTTTCTTT	CASSLGPWNTEAFF
TRBV15	-	-	TRBJ1-5	14	TGTGCCACCAGCCTGGGGGGGGTCCGGCAGCCCCAGCATTTT	CATSLGGVRQPQHF
TRBV29-1	-	-	TRBJ2-1	14	TGCAGCGCGTCTGGGGGCAGTTCTTACAATGAGCAGTTCTTC	CSASGGSSYNEQFF
TRBV10-3	-	-	TRBJ2-7	14	TGTGCCATCAGTGGTGGGGACCGATCCTACGAGCAGTACTTC	CAISGGDRSYEQYF
TRBV25-1	-	-	TRBJ2-7	15	TGTGCCAGCAGTGAATCCCCTTATCCCGGGCACGAGCAGTACTTC	CASSESPYPGHEQYF
TRBV27	-	-	TRBJ2-7	14	TGTGCCAGCAGTCCGACGGGACATCACTACGAGCAGTACTTC	CASSPTGHHYEQYF
TRBV10-3	-	-	TRBJ1-1	15	TGTGCCATCAGTGAAACCGGACCCTGGAACACTGAAGCTTTCTTT	CAISETGPWNTEAFF
TRBV7-8	-	TRBD2	TRBJ2-1	15	TGTGCCAGCAGCCCCAGCGAGGGGAGGGTCTTTATGGAGTTCTTC	CASSPSEGRVFMEFF
TRBV13	-	-	TRBJ2-5	16	TGTGCCAGCAGCTTAGTTGGCGGGATGTTACAAGAGACCCAGTACTTC	CASSLVGGMLQETQYF
TRBV12-5	-	-	TRBJ2-7	16	TGTGCTAGTGGTTTGTTACCGAGTCTGGCCTCCTACGAGCAGTACTTC	CASGLLPSLASYEQYF
TRBV7-9	-	-	TRBJ1-1	15	TGTGCCAGCAGCTTAGAAGTCGCGGGAGGCACTGAAGCTTTCTTT	CASSLEVAGGTEAFF
TRBV30	-	-	TRBJ1-5	17	TGTGCCTGGCCCCGATTGGGGGGACGGTGGTGCAATCAGCCCCAGCATTTT	CAWPRLGGRWCNQPQHF
TRBV5-4	-	TRBD2	TRBJ2-7	15	TGTGCCAGCAGCTTGGAGGCGCGGGAGGCCTACGAGCAGTACTTC	CASSLEAREAYEQYF